The clone carrying this TCR beta chain has just one count. These data belong to a study of blood T cell repertoires in COVID-19. Study-level information: Italy, Spain and the United States were the sources of the convalescent and acute COVID-19 samples. Sources were T cells, B-cell-depleted T cells, or PBMCs; the material itself was cDNA or gDNA.

V was pared by 5 bases and J by 0 bases, with 11 bases between. The CDR3 contains 15 residues. Germline V gene sequence: CDR1 SGHTA, CDR2 FQGTGA. In the authors' methods: Nucleated cell number was recorded as an estimate derived from reference gene primer amplification. The assay was immunoSEQ multiplex PCR, and TCRdb's table has in-frame clones only and misses some. The V and J calls and the clone size are those of that table, but D and trimming were determined from the DNA. Of some 45,000 clones detected, roughly 86% appear once; the ten largest clones hold approximately 15%. This sequence joins TRBV7-3 and TRBJ1-5; TRBD1 is a possible D gene (6 bases). The sample was peripheral blood. The sequence derives from a man between 60 and 75 years old with active COVID-19. The DNA for the CDR3 is TGTGCCAGCAGCGACAGGAGCTATAGCAATCAGCCCCAGCATTTT. It specifies CASSDRSYSNQPQHF. Full variable domain (outside the CDR3, taken from reference TRBV7-3 and TRBJ1-5): GAGVSQTPSNKVTEKGKYVELRCDPISGHTALYWYRQSLGQGPEFLIYFQGTGAADDSGLPNDRFFAVRPEGSVSTLKIQRTERGDSAVYLCASSDRSYSNQPQHFGDGTRLSIL.